The entry that follows covers one T cell receptor beta chain sequence. The antigen remains undetermined. The entry originates in a study of OX40 agonist ivuxolimab in advanced cancers. Whole-study context: Mean age about 60 years, range 23 to 79; about 81% male. Three patients, one with hepatocellular carcinoma and two with cutaneous melanoma, achieved partial responses.

V was shortened by 2 bases and J by 0 bases, with 12 bases between the two germline ends. Germline V gene sequence: CDR1 SGHNT, CDR2 YYREEE (reference sequence). The CDR3 has 16 residues. Notes on the study in general: The average count of expanded clones was higher among CD8+ T cells than among CD4+.

Sequencing used immunoSEQ multiplex PCR; TCRdb keeps in-frame clones, though not all of them. The repertoire includes just under 95,000 clones, 80% to 90% of them detected once, and approximately 0.3% sits in the top ten. The chain combines TRBV5-4 with TRBJ1-3; D call uncertain. The sequencing used CD4+ or CD8+ T cells sorted from blood, collected in a trial of the OX40 agonist ivuxolimab. This TCR was recovered from an adult with an advanced solid tumor such as melanoma, head and neck, liver or kidney cancer. CDR3: CASSLGGPDSGNTIYF. The CDR3 DNA follows: TGTGCCAGCAGCTTAGGAGGGCCTGACTCTGGAAACACCATATATTTT.